This T cell receptor beta chain was captured by sequencing in a study of human T cells and chemical hapten exposure. Specified time point: pre-sensitization, week 0. The treatment: therapeutic diphenylcyclopropenone sensitization with weekly scalp DPC. Ahead of each patch test application, blood was drawn. Unfractionated whole blood yielded the extracted total RNA. TCRdb reprocessed the RACE reads with MiXCR, giving one entry per CDR3 protein. The repertoire has under 110,000 distinct CDR3 sequences, around 12% of them found once; the top ten carry 1.6%. Germline loops: CDR1 DFQATT, CDR2 SNEGSKA (reference sequence). This CDR3 has 17 amino acids. Trimming stripped 0 bases from V and 0 bases from J, with 16 bases between. Study outcomes and limitations: Versus controls, expanded TCRs had significantly more large CDR3 similarity clusters. TCRs exceeding 1 in 1000 frequency stayed unchanged with DPC sensitization.

This clonotype was counted at least ten times. Its antigen is still unknown. This rearrangement joins TRBV20-1 to TRBJ2-3; D is possibly TRBD1 (5 bases). The sequencing here drew on whole blood, taken in connection with sensitization to the hapten diphenylcyclopropenone (DPC). The sequence was obtained from a woman between 45 and 65 years old with alopecia areata. Some clones in this sample may be carry-over from other donors' samples. CDR3 sequence: CSARDRASYPSTDTQYF. In DNA, the CDR3 is TGCAGTGCTAGAGACAGGGCCTCCTACCCTAGCACAGATACGCAGTATTTT.